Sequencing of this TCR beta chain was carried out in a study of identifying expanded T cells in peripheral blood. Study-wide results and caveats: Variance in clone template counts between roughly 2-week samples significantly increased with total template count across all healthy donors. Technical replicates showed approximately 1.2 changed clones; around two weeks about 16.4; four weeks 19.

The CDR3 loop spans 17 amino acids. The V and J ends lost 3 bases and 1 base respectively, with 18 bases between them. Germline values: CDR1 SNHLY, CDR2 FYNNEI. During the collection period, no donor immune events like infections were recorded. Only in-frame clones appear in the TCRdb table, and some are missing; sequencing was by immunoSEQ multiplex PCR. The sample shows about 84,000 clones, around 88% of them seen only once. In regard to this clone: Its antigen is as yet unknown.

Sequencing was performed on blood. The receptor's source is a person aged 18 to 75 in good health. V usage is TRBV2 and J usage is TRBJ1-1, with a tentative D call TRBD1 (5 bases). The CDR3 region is CASSDPTRLDRNTEAFF. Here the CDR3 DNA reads TGTGCCAGCAGTGACCCTACGCGGTTAGACAGGAACACTGAAGCTTTCTTT.